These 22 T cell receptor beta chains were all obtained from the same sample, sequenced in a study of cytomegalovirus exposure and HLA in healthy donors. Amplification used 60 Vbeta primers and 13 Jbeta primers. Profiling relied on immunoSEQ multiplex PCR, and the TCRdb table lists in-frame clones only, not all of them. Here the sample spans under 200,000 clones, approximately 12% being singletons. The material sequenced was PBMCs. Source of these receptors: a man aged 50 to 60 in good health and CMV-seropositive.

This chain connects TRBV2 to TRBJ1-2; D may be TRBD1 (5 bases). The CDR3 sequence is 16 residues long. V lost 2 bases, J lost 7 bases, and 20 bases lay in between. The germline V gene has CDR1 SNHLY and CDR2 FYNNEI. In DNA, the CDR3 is TGTGCCAGCAGTGAAACCGCAGGGATTGGCTCGGGTGGCTACACCTTC. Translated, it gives CASSETAGIGSGGYTF. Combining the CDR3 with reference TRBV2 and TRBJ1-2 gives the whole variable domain EPEVTQTPSHQVTQMGQEVILRCVPISNHLYFYWYRQILGQKVEFLVSFYNNEISEKSEIFDDQFSVERPDGSNFTLKIRSTKLEDSAMYFCASSETAGIGSGGYTFGSGTRLTVV.

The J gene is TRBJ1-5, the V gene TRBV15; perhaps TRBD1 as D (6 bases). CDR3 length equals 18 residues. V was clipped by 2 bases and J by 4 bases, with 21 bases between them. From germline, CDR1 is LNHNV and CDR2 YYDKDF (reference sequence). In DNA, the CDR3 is TGTGCCACCAGCAGAACCCGACCCAGGGGCAAAGAGAATCAGCCCCAGCATTTT. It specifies CATSRTRPRGKENQPQHF.

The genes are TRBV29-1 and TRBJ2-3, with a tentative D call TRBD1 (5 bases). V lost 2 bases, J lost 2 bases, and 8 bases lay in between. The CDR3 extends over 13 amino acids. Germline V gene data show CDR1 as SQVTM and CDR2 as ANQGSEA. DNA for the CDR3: TGCAGCGTTGAAACAGGAATCACAGATACGCAGTATTTT. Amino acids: CSVETGITDTQYF.

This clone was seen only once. The CDR3 sequence: CASSVGQQHTEAFF. The CDR3 DNA sequence: TGTGCCAGCAGTGTAGGACAGCAACACACTGAAGCTTTCTTT. This chain joins TRBV6-5 and TRBJ1-1, with a possible D match to TRBD1 (6 bases). Trimming left V 5 bases short and J 3 bases short, with 13 bases between. Germline-derived CDR1 and CDR2 are MNHEY and SVGAGI. This CDR3 contains 14 residues.

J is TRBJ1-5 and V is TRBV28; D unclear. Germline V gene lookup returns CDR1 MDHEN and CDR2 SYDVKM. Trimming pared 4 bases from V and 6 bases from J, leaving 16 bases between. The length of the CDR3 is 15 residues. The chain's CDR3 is CASSSPGREGQPQHF. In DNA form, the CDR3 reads TGTGCCAGCAGTTCCCCCGGAAGGGAGGGTCAGCCCCAGCATTTT.

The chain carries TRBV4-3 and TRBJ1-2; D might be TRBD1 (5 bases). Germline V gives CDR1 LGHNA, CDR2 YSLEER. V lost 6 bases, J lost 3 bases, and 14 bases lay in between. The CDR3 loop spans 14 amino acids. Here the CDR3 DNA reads TGCGCCAGCAGTCGTCCGGGGGGGGACTATGGCTACACCTTC. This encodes CASSRPGGDYGYTF.

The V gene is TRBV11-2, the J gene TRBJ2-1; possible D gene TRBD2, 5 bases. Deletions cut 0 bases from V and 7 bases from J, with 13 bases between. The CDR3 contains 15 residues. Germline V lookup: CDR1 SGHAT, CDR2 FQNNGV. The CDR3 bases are TGTGCCAGCAGCTTAGAGAACATAAGGAGGAATGAGCAGTTCTTC. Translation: CASSLENIRRNEQFF.

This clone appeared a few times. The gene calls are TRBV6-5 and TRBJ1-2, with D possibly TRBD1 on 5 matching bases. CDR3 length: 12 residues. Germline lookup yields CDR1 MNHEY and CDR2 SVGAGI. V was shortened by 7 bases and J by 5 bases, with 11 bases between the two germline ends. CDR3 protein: CASKNGGYGYTF. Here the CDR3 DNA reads TGTGCCAGCAAAAATGGGGGGTATGGCTACACCTTC.

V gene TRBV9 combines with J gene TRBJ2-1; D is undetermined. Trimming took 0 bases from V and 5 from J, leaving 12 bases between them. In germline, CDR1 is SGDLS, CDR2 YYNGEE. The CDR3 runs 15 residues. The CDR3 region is CASSVELSYHNEQFF. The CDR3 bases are TGTGCCAGCAGCGTAGAACTATCCTATCACAATGAGCAGTTCTTC.

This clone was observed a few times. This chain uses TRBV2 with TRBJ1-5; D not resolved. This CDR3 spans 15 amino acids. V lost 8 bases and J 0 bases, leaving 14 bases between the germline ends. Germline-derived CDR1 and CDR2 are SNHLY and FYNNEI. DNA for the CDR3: TGTGCCAGCCGTTACGAGGCATATAGCAATCAGCCCCAGCATTTT. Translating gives CASRYEAYSNQPQHF.

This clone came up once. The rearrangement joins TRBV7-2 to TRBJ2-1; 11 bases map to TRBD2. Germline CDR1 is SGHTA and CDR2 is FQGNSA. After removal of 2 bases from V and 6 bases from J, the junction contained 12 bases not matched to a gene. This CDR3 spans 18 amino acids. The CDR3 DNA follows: TGTGCCAGCAGCTTAACTCTAGCGGGGGGCCGGGCGGGCAATGAGCAGTTCTTC. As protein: CASSLTLAGGRAGNEQFF.

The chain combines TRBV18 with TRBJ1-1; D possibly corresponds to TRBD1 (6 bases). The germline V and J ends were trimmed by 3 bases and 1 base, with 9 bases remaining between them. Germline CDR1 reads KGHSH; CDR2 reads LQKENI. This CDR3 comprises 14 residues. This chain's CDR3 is CASSPGQQNTEAFF. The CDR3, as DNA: TGTGCCAGCTCACCCGGACAGCAGAACACTGAAGCTTTCTTT.

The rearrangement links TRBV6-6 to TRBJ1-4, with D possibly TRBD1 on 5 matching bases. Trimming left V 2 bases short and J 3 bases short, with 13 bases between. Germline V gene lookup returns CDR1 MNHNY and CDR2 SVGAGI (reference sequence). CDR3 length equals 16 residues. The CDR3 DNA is TGTGCCAGCAGTTACAGTGCTCCGGGGGCTAATGAAAAACTGTTTTTT. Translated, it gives CASSYSAPGANEKLFF.

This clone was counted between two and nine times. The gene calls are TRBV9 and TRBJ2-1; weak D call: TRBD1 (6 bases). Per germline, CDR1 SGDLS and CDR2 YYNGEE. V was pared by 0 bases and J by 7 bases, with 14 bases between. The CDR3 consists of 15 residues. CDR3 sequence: CASSVVQGSRNEQFF. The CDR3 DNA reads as TGTGCCAGCAGCGTAGTACAGGGATCGCGGAATGAGCAGTTCTTC.

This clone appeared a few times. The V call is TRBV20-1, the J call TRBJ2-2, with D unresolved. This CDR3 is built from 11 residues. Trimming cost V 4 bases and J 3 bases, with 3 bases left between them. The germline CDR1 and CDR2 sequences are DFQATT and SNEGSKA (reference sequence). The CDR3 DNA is TGCAGTGCTACATACACCGGGGAGCTGTTTTTT. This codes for CSATYTGELFF.

The CDR3 DNA follows: TGCGCCAGCAGCTTGGGGGGAGCCAAACCCTACGAGCAGTACTTC. The encoded protein is CASSLGGAKPYEQYF. This chain joins TRBV5-1 and TRBJ2-7; D is possibly TRBD2 (5 bases). CDR1 SGHRS and CDR2 YFSETQ come from the germline V gene. With 0 bases removed from V and 2 bases from J, the gap between germline ends came to 12 bases. This CDR3 has 15 amino acids.

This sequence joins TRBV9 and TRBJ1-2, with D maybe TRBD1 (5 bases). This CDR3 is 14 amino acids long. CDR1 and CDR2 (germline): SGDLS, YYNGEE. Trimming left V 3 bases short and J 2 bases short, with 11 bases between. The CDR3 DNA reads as TGTGCCAGCAGCGCAAGCGGGGGGAACTATGGCTACACCTTC. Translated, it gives CASSASGGNYGYTF.

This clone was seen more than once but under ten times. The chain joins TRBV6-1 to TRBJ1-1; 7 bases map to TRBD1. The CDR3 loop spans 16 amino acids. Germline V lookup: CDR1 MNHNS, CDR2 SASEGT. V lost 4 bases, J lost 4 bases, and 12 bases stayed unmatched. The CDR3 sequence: CASSATNRGYVTEAFF. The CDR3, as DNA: TGTGCCAGCAGTGCCACAAACAGGGGTTATGTCACTGAAGCTTTCTTT.

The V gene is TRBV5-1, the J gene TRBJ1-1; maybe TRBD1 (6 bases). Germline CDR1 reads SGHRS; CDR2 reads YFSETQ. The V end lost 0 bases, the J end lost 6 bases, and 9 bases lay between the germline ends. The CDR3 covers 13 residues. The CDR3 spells CASSLDRVAEAFF. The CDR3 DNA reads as TGCGCCAGCAGCTTGGACAGGGTAGCTGAAGCTTTCTTT.

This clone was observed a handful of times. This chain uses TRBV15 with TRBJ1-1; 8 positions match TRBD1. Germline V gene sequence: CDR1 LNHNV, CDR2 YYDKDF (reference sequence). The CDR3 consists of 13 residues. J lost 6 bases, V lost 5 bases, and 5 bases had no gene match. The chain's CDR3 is CATSVIQGAEAFF. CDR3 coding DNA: TGTGCCACCAGCGTAATACAGGGGGCTGAAGCTTTCTTT.

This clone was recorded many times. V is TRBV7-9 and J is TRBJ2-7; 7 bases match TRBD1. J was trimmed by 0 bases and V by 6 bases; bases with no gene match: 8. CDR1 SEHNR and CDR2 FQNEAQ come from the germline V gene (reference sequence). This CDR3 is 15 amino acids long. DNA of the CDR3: TGTGCCAGCAGTAACCGGGACAGAGGCTCCTACGAGCAGTACTTC. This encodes CASSNRDRGSYEQYF.

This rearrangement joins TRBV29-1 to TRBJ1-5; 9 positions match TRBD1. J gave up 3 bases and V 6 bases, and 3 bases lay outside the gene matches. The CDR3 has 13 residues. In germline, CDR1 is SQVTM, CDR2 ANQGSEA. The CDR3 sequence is CSVGQGDNQPQHF. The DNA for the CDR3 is TGCAGCGTGGGACAGGGCGACAATCAGCCCCAGCATTTT.